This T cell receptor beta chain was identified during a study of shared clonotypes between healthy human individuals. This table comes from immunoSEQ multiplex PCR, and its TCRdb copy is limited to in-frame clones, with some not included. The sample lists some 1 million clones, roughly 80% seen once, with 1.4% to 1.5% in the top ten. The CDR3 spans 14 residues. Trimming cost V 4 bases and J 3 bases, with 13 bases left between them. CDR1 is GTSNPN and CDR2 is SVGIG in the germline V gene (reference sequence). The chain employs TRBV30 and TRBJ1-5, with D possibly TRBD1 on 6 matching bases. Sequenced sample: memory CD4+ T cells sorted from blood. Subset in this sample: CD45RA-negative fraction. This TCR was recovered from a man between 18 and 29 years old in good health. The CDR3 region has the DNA TGTGCCTGGACATCAGGGGCCGTCAATCAGCCCCAGCATTTT. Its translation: CAWTSGAVNQPQHF.